One TCR beta chain is described in this entry. The sample is drawn from a study of siplizumab effects on memory and regulatory T cells. Unstimulated naive, memory, effector memory and TEMRA subsets were also sequenced, drawn from a few donor pairs. Repertoires were generated with immunoSEQ multiplex PCR, while TCRdb's copy carries only in-frame clones and drops some. The repertoire holds tens of thousands of clones, with about 97% as singletons. Germline CDR1 and CDR2: MGHRA and YSYEKL. The CDR3 runs to 16 residues. Trimming removed 0 bases from V and 4 bases from J, with 15 bases in between. The sequence was obtained from a human donor in good health. Sequencing used naive CD4+ T cells sorted from blood. The chain recombines TRBV4-1 with TRBJ1-2; tentatively, D is TRBD1 (5 bases). CDR3 bases: TGCGCCAGCAGCCAAGAAGGAGGGGATCAGCTCTATGGCTACACCTTC. It codes for CASSQEGGDQLYGYTF.